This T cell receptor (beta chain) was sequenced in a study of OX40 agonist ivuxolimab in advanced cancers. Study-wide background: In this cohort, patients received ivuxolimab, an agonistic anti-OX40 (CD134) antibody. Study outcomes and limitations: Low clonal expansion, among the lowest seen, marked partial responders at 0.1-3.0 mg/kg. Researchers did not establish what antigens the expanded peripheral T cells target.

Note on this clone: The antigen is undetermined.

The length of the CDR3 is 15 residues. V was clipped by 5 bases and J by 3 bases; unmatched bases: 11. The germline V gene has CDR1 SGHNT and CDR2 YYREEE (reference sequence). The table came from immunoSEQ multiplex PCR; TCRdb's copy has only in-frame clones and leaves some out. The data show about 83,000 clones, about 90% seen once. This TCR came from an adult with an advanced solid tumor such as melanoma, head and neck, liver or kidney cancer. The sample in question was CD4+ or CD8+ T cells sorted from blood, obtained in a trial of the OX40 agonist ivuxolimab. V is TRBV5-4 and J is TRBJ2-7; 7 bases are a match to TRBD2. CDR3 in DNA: TGTGCCAGCAGGATCCTTTCGGCGGGGGTCTACGAGCAGTACTTC. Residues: CASRILSAGVYEQYF.